The subject of this entry is one TCR beta chain. The CDR3 contains 13 residues. Germline V gene lookup returns CDR1 SQVTM and CDR2 ANQGSEA. Trimming cost V 6 bases and J 4 bases, with 15 bases left between them. The data originate from a study of blood T cell repertoires in COVID-19. Clones were sequenced by immunoSEQ multiplex PCR, and TCRdb holds only the in-frame ones, with some missing. Among tens of thousands of clones, about 86% were seen once, and the ten largest hold 10% to 11%. This clonotype originated in a human donor in a cohort sampled during active COVID-19. Specimen: peripheral blood. This chain joins TRBV29-1 and TRBJ1-1; tentatively, D is TRBD1 (5 bases). The CDR3 nucleotides read TGCAGCGTCTCCCTTGGGGGAGGCACTGAAGCTTTCTTT. Its protein is CSVSLGGGTEAFF.